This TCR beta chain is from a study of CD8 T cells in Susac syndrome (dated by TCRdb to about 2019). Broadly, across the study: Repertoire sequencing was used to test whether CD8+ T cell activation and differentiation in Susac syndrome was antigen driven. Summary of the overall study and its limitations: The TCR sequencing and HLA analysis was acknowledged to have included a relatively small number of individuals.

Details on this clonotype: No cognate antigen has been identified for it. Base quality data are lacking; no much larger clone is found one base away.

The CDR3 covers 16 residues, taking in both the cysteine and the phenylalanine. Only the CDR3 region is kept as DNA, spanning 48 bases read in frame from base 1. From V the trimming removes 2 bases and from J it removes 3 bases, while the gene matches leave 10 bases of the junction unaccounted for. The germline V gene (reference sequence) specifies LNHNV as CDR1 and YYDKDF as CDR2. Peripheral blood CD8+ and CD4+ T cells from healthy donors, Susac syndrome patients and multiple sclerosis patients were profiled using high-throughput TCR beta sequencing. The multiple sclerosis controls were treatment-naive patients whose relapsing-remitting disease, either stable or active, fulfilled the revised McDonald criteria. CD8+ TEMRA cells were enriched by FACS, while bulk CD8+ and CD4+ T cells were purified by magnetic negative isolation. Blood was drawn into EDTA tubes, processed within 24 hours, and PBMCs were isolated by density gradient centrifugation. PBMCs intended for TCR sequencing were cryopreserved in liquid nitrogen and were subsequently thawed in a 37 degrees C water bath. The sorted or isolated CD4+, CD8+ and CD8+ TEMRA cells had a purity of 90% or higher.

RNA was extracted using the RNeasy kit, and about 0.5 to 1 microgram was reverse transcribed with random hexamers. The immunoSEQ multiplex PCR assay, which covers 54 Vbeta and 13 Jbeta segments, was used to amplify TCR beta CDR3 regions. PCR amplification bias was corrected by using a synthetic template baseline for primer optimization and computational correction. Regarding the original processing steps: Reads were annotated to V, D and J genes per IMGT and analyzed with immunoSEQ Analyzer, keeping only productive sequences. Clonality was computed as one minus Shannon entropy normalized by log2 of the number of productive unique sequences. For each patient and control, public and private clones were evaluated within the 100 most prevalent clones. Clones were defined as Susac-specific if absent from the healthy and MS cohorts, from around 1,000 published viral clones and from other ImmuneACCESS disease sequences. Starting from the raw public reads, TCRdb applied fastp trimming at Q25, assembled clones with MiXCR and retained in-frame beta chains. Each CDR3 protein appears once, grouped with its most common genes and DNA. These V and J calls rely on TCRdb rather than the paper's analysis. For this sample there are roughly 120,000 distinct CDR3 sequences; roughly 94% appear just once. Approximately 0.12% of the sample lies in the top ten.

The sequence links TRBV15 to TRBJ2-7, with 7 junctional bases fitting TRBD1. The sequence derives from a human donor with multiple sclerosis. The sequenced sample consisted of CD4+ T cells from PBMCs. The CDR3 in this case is CATSRHGTGENYEQYF. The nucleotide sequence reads TGTGCCACCAGCAGACATGGAACAGGGGAGAACTACGAGCAGTACTTC.